A selection of T cell receptor beta chains follows, all from one sample in a study of blood T cell repertoires in COVID-19. The protocol was immunoSEQ multiplex PCR, while the TCRdb copy is restricted to in-frame clones and leaves out a portion. The sample holds under 150,000 clones, 79% seen once. Input material: peripheral blood. The source is a man in his fifties with active or convalescent COVID-19. Both conserved end residues are part of each CDR3. A D gene is named only where the DNA matches it firmly. For some rows the clone size is stated as once, few or many, or as a class when expanded; others skip it.

>-|14|-|TRBV30|TRBJ2-7
CAWSVVLQGGEQYF
TGTGCCTGGAGTGTAGTTTTACAGGGCGGTGAGCAGTACTTC
>once|13|-|TRBV11-2|TRBJ2-1
CASSDATQRVQFF
TGTGCCAGCAGCGACGCGACGCAGCGTGTTCAGTTCTTC
>-|16|-|TRBV11-2|TRBJ2-7
CASSGRGHRWPYEQYF
TGTGCCAGCAGCGGAAGGGGACACCGTTGGCCCTACGAGCAGTACTTC
>few|16|TRBD2|TRBV4-1|TRBJ2-1
CASSQVGTSAYNEQFF
TGCGCCAGCAGCCAAGTCGGGACTAGCGCGTACAATGAGCAGTTCTTC
>-|14|-|TRBV10-3|TRBJ2-1
CAISEPGENNEQFF
TGTGCCATCAGTGAGCCAGGGGAGAACAATGAGCAGTTCTTC
>-|11|-|TRBV20-1|TRBJ1-1
CSASLRSEAFF
TGCAGTGCCTCTCTTCGGTCTGAAGCTTTCTTT
>-|12|-|TRBV29-1|TRBJ1-2
CSVGTDYYGYTF
TGCAGCGTTGGGACGGACTACTATGGCTACACCTTC
>-|16|TRBD2|TRBV14|TRBJ2-1
CASSHLGLAEGNEQFF
TGTGCCAGCAGCCACCTGGGACTAGCGGAGGGAAATGAGCAGTTCTTC
>-|16|-|TRBV7-3|TRBJ2-2
CASSLRSSVSTGELFF
TGTGCCAGCAGCTTACGTTCTAGCGTGAGCACCGGGGAGCTGTTTTTT
>-|14|TRBD1|TRBV6-6|TRBJ2-7
CASSYPATGVEQYF
TGTGCCAGCAGTTACCCTGCGACAGGGGTTGAGCAGTACTTC
>-|13|TRBD1|TRBV30|TRBJ1-4
CAWRDRAGEKLFF
TGTGCCTGGAGGGACAGGGCAGGTGAAAAACTGTTTTTT
>-|14|-|TRBV5-6|TRBJ2-5
CASSLAGVQETQYF
TGTGCCAGCAGCTTGGCGGGTGTCCAAGAGACCCAGTACTTC
>-|13|-|TRBV6-5|TRBJ2-1
CALRRGLGNEQFF
TGTGCCCTTCGACGGGGTTTGGGCAATGAGCAGTTCTTC
>-|12|-|TRBV7-2|TRBJ2-7
CASSQLAYEQYF
TGTGCCAGCAGCCAGCTAGCCTACGAGCAGTACTTC
>-|13|-|TRBV5-4|TRBJ2-1
CASSGGLYNEQFF
TGTGCCAGCAGCGGGGGACTCTACAATGAGCAGTTCTTC
>-|13|-|TRBV28|TRBJ2-2
CASSLSGTGELFF
TGTGCCAGCAGTTTAAGCGGCACCGGGGAGCTGTTTTTT
>-|20|TRBD2|TRBV24-1|TRBJ2-1
CATSDSQVAGAPSSYNEQFF
TGTGCCACCAGTGATTCTCAGGTGGCGGGAGCCCCTAGCTCCTACAATGAGCAGTTCTTC
>once|19|TRBD2|TRBV5-4|TRBJ2-1
CASSTGTSGRWGGYNEQFF
TGTGCCAGCAGCACCGGGACTAGCGGGAGGTGGGGCGGGTACAATGAGCAGTTCTTC
>-|15|-|TRBV6-5|TRBJ2-7
CASSPGGLRLYEQYF
TGTGCCAGCAGTCCCGGGGGACTCCGTCTCTACGAGCAGTACTTC
>-|15|-|TRBV6-5|TRBJ1-5
CASNKGDYSNQPQHF
TGTGCCAGCAACAAGGGTGACTATAGCAATCAGCCCCAGCATTTT
>few|13|-|TRBV27|TRBJ1-4
CASSLPRGEELFF
TGTGCCAGCAGTTTACCTCGCGGTGAGGAACTGTTTTTT
>-|15|-|TRBV5-1|TRBJ1-6
CASSLEAGMDSPLHF
TGCGCCAGCAGCTTGGAGGCAGGGATGGATTCACCCCTCCACTTT
>-|14|TRBD2|TRBV11-2|TRBJ2-7
CASSFSGSGYEQYF
TGTGCCAGCAGTTTTAGCGGGAGTGGCTACGAGCAGTACTTC
>-|16|TRBD2|TRBV9|TRBJ2-1
CASSLSGTPSYNEQFF
TGTGCCAGCAGTCTCAGCGGGACCCCCTCCTACAATGAGCAGTTCTTC
>-|13|-|TRBV5-8|TRBJ1-2
CASSYRENYGYTF
TGTGCCAGCAGCTACAGGGAAAACTATGGCTACACCTTC
>-|13|-|TRBV28|TRBJ2-7
CASSFGQSYEQYF
TGTGCCAGCAGTTTTGGGCAGAGCTACGAGCAGTACTTC
>many|16|-|TRBV6-1|TRBJ1-3
CASSENPGRTGNTIYF
TGTGCCAGCAGTGAAAATCCAGGAAGAACCGGAAACACCATATATTTT
>few|14|-|TRBV6-1|TRBJ1-4
CASSERGADEKLFF
TGTGCCAGCAGTGAACGTGGGGCGGATGAAAAACTGTTTTTT
>-|15|-|TRBV4-1|TRBJ1-5
CASSQVFLTNQPQHF
TGCGCCAGCAGCCAAGTGTTCCTCACAAATCAGCCCCAGCATTTT
>once|14|-|TRBV5-1|TRBJ2-5
CASSLAAGKETQYF
TGCGCCAGCAGCTTGGCAGCAGGAAAAGAGACCCAGTACTTC
>-|15|TRBD2|TRBV9|TRBJ2-7
CASSVGGLAAYEQYF
TGTGCCAGCAGCGTAGGAGGACTAGCGGCCTACGAGCAGTACTTC
>-|14|TRBD2|TRBV4-1|TRBJ2-7
CASSRLAGGYEQYF
TGCGCCAGCAGCCGACTAGCGGGAGGGTACGAGCAGTACTTC
>once|16|TRBD2|TRBV20-1|TRBJ2-5
CSASGGLAGQQETQYF
TGCAGTGCTAGTGGGGGGCTAGCGGGCCAACAAGAGACCCAGTACTTC
>few|16|-|TRBV5-5|TRBJ2-5
CASSLARAGYGGTQYF
TGTGCCAGCAGCTTGGCCAGGGCAGGGTATGGTGGGACCCAGTACTTC
>-|15|-|TRBV6-2/TRBV6-3|TRBJ2-7
CASSSSRTLTYEQYF
TGTGCCAGCAGTTCTTCCCGGACACTTACCTACGAGCAGTACTTC
>-|15|TRBD2|TRBV10-2|TRBJ2-2
CASGRERERTGELFF
TGCGCCAGCGGGAGGGAGCGGGAGCGGACCGGGGAGCTGTTTTTT
>many|16|-|TRBV27|TRBJ2-5
CASSLYWAGARETQYF
TGTGCCAGCAGTTTATACTGGGCGGGGGCCAGAGAGACCCAGTACTTC
>-|17|-|TRBV24-1|TRBJ2-1
CATSDSRGLAVYNEQFF
TGTGCCACCAGTGATTCGCGGGGGCTAGCGGTCTACAATGAGCAGTTCTTC
>-|14|-|TRBV7-3|TRBJ2-2
CASSATRNTGELFF
TGTGCCAGCAGCGCCACTAGGAATACCGGGGAGCTGTTTTTT
>-|12|-|TRBV29-1|TRBJ1-6
CSVQEGFSPLHF
TGCAGCGTTCAGGAGGGTTTTTCACCCCTCCACTTT
>once|15|TRBD2|TRBV11-3|TRBJ2-1
CASSLGLAGESEQFF
TGTGCCAGCAGCTTAGGGCTAGCGGGAGAGAGTGAGCAGTTCTTC
>-|15|-|TRBV6-6|TRBJ1-1
CASSYGLVGNTEAFF
TGTGCCAGCAGTTACGGACTTGTGGGGAACACTGAAGCTTTCTTT
>-|14|-|TRBV2|TRBJ2-5
CASNRERESETQYF
TGTGCCAGCAATCGGGAACGGGAATCAGAGACCCAGTACTTC
>-|15|TRBD1|TRBV11-3|TRBJ2-1
CASSSRDRAYNEQFF
TGTGCCAGCAGCTCTAGGGACAGGGCTTACAATGAGCAGTTCTTC
>-|14|-|TRBV4-1|TRBJ2-7
CASSQDNSYYEQYF
TGCGCCAGCAGCCAAGATAACAGCTACTACGAGCAGTACTTC
>-|12|-|TRBV3-1/TRBV3-2|TRBJ2-7
CASSIGGYEQYF
TGTGCCAGCAGCATAGGAGGTTACGAGCAGTACTTC
>many|14|-|TRBV9|TRBJ1-1
CASSPAGVNTEAFF
TGTGCCAGCAGCCCCGCCGGAGTGAACACTGAAGCTTTCTTT
>once|12|-|TRBV18|TRBJ2-5
CASHSSQETQYF
TGTGCCAGCCACAGTTCCCAAGAGACCCAGTACTTC
>-|13|-|TRBV7-3|TRBJ1-1
CASSMTGNTEAFF
TGTGCCAGCAGCATGACAGGGAACACTGAAGCTTTCTTT
>-|14|-|TRBV30|TRBJ1-1
CAWSVHRVAAEAFF
TGTGCCTGGAGTGTACACAGGGTGGCCGCTGAAGCTTTCTTT
>-|14|TRBD2|TRBV11-3|TRBJ2-1
CVSSRTSNYNEQFF
TGTGTCAGCAGCCGGACTAGCAACTACAATGAGCAGTTCTTC
>-|13|TRBD1|TRBV19|TRBJ1-5
CASGQDKNQPQHF
TGTGCCAGCGGACAGGACAAAAATCAGCCCCAGCATTTT
>-|12|-|TRBV19|TRBJ1-1
CASRQVNTEAFF
TGTGCCAGTAGACAGGTCAACACTGAAGCTTTCTTT
>-|15|TRBD2|TRBV6-5|TRBJ2-7
CASSKPTSATYEQYF
TGTGCCAGCAGTAAACCGACTAGCGCCACCTACGAGCAGTACTTC
>-|18|-|TRBV19|TRBJ1-5
CASSISEASFVEYQPQHF
TGTGCCAGTAGTATCTCTGAGGCCTCTTTTGTGGAGTATCAGCCCCAGCATTTT
>-|14|-|TRBV5-1|TRBJ2-5
CASSLLPAGETQYF
TGCGCCAGCAGCTTGCTCCCAGCAGGGGAGACCCAGTACTTC
>-|13|-|TRBV5-6|TRBJ1-2
CASTQSRGYGYTF
TGTGCCAGCACCCAGAGCAGGGGTTATGGCTACACCTTC
>-|13|TRBD2|TRBV2|TRBJ2-7
CASLLAGSYEQYF
TGTGCCAGCTTGCTAGCGGGTTCCTACGAGCAGTACTTC
>-|13|-|TRBV21-1|TRBJ2-3
CASILGNTDTQYF
TGTGCCAGCATACTAGGGAACACAGATACGCAGTATTTT
>few|13|-|TRBV7-3|TRBJ2-5
CASSQGGQETQYF
TGTGCCAGCAGCCAGGGTGGGCAAGAGACCCAGTACTTC